The clone carrying this TCR beta chain was picked up one time. The entry originates in a study of PD-L1 blockade in urothelial cancer. Turning to the study itself: Prior chemotherapy ranged from 0 to 3 regimens per patient. Timepoints chosen for blood analysis were 3 weeks (second dose) and 6 weeks after treatment start. Blood samples had a median of 141,255 T cells.

From germline, CDR1 is SGHVS and CDR2 FNYEAQ. The ends were cut back, 2 bases at V and 0 bases at J, with 10 bases in the middle. The CDR3 has 15 amino acids. Specified time point: pretreatment peripheral blood. Data came from immunoSEQ multiplex PCR; TCRdb stores just in-frame clones and leaves some out. The sample lists tens of thousands of clones, 85% to 90% occurring once. The sequencing here drew on PBMCs, taken around atezolizumab (anti-PD-L1) treatment. The chain carries TRBV7-6 and TRBJ1-2; possible D gene TRBD1, 6 bases. The clonotype was recovered from a man between 60 and 75 years old with urothelial cancer. The CDR3 nucleotides read TGTGCCAGCAGCTTACTCAGGACAGCTAACTATGGCTACACCTTC. Translation: CASSLLRTANYGYTF.